Each of the 12 T cell receptor beta chains below was sequenced from the same sample in a study of T cells in Graves' hyperthyroidism and ophthalmopathy. The CDR3 regions of TCR beta were amplified from RNA transcripts. The HTBI primer set was used in a first-round RT-PCR of the TCR CDR3. TCRdb reanalysed the multiplex PCR reads using MiXCR and keeps one entry per CDR3 protein. The sample records roughly 570,000 distinct CDR3 sequences, about 43% being singletons. Input material: peripheral blood or thyroid tissue (not recorded which). The receptors originated from a woman aged 18-35 years with Graves' hyperthyroidism.

This chain connects TRBV5-1 to TRBJ2-6; D not resolved. The CDR3 has 15 amino acids. Trimming left V 0 bases short and J 2 bases short, with 6 bases between. CDR1 and CDR2 from the germline V gene are SGHRS and YFSETQ. DNA of the CDR3: TGCGCCAGCAGCTTGGTACTGGCTGGGGCCAACGTCCTGACTTTC. Translated, it gives CASSLVLAGANVLTF.

This chain uses TRBV2 with TRBJ2-1; D gene unclear. CDR3 length: 13 residues. Germline CDR1 and CDR2: SNHLY and FYNNEI. Trimming removed 5 bases from V and 9 bases from J, with 14 bases in between. In DNA form, the CDR3 reads TGTGCCAGCAGTTTACCGACGGTTACTGAGCAGTTCTTC. It specifies CASSLPTVTEQFF. Variable domain in full (rest from reference TRBV2 and TRBJ2-1): EPEVTQTPSHQVTQMGQEVILRCVPISNHLYFYWYRQILGQKVEFLVSFYNNEISEKSEIFDDQFSVERPDGSNFTLKIRSTKLEDSAMYFCASSLPTVTEQFFGPGTRLTVL.

This chain uses TRBV29-1 with TRBJ1-4; TRBD1 aligns across 10 bases. After removal of 7 bases from V and 8 bases from J, the junction contained 4 bases not matched to a gene. Germline assignment: CDR1 SQVTM and CDR2 ANQGSEA. CDR3 length equals 12 residues. The CDR3 DNA reads as TGCAGCGCAGGACAGGGGGAAGAAAAACTGTTTTTT. It encodes CSAGQGEEKLFF.

The V gene is TRBV5-6, the J gene TRBJ1-2; D may be TRBD1 (5 bases). Between the trimmed V and J ends, which lost 4 bases and 4 bases, there was a span of 14 bases. The CDR3 is made up of 14 amino acids. Germline V gene lookup returns CDR1 SGHDT and CDR2 YYEEEE. This CDR3 reads CASSPRWGGYGYTF. In DNA form, the CDR3 reads TGTGCCAGCAGCCCCCGTTGGGGGGGCTATGGCTACACCTTC. Variable domain in full (rest from reference TRBV5-6 and TRBJ1-2): DAGVTQSPTHLIKTRGQQVTLRCSPKSGHDTVSWYQQALGQGPQFIFQYYEEEERQRGNFPDRFSGHQFPNYSSELNVNALLLGDSALYLCASSPRWGGYGYTFGSGTRLTVV.

The rearrangement joins TRBV6-1 to TRBJ2-7; TRBD1 might be the D (6 bases). Per germline, CDR1 MNHNS and CDR2 SASEGT. V was shortened by 9 bases and J by 2 bases, with 11 bases between the two germline ends. The length of the CDR3 is 12 residues. This CDR3 is CASRQDPYEQYF. The DNA of the CDR3 is TGTGCCAGTAGACAGGACCCCTACGAGCAGTACTTC.

CDR3 residues: CASSWVRASGSTDTQYF. CDR3 nucleotides: TGTGCCAGCAGTTGGGTTAGGGCTAGCGGGAGTACAGATACGCAGTATTTT. The chain links TRBV28 to TRBJ2-3, with 10 positions matching TRBD2. J lost 3 bases, V lost 4 bases, and 10 bases had no gene match. The germline V gene encodes CDR1 MDHEN and CDR2 SYDVKM. The CDR3 length is 17 residues.

The rearrangement links TRBV3-1 to TRBJ1-2; 7 nucleotides align to TRBD1. The CDR3 totals 16 residues. Germline loops: CDR1 LGHDT, CDR2 YNNKEL (reference sequence). V was pared by 0 bases and J by 4 bases, with 8 bases of the junction left unmatched. DNA for the CDR3: TGTGCCAGCAGCCAAGAAAGGGGGCCCAATTTCTATGGCTACACCTTC. This gives the protein CASSQERGPNFYGYTF.

This clonotype showed up many times. V is TRBV10-3 and J is TRBJ2-3; possibly TRBD2 for D (6 bases). V was clipped by 2 bases and J by 2 bases, with 11 bases between them. The CDR3 is 15 residues long. CDR1 and CDR2 from the germline V gene are ENHRY and SYGVKD. The CDR3: CAISERAGNTDTQYF. CDR3 DNA: TGTGCCATCAGTGAGCGAGCGGGCAACACAGATACGCAGTATTTT.

This chain joins TRBV7-9 and TRBJ2-1; maybe TRBD2 (5 bases). CDR1 is SEHNR, CDR2 FQNEAQ, per germline (reference sequence). Trimming stripped 1 base from V and 8 bases from J, with 15 bases between. The CDR3 consists of 15 residues. The CDR3 bases are TGTGCCAGCAGCTTAGAGGGCGGGCCCGTGGATGAGCAGTTCTTC. It codes for CASSLEGGPVDEQFF.

The V and J genes are TRBV30 and TRBJ1-2, with D maybe TRBD1 (6 bases). Trimming stripped 7 bases from V and 2 bases from J, with 14 bases between. The CDR3 has 13 amino acids. CDR1 GTSNPN and CDR2 SVGIG come from the germline V gene (reference sequence). The CDR3 protein is CAFPGHSNYGYTF. In DNA, the CDR3 is TGTGCCTTCCCGGGACATTCGAACTATGGCTACACCTTC.

This clonotype was recorded many times. V usage is TRBV12-5 and J usage is TRBJ2-5; 7 nucleotides line up with TRBD2. The CDR3 sequence is 13 residues long. With 2 bases clipped from V and 10 bases from J, the junction kept 7 bases outside the gene matches. Germline V CDR1 and CDR2: LGHNT, FRNRAP. CDR3 sequence: CASGLSAGEGQYF. CDR3 DNA: TGTGCTAGTGGTTTGTCCGCGGGAGAGGGCCAGTACTTC.

The V and J genes are TRBV15 and TRBJ1-2, with D possibly TRBD1 on 5 matching bases. Germline V gene data show CDR1 as LNHNV and CDR2 as YYDKDF (reference sequence). This CDR3 is built from 16 residues. Deletions cut 1 base from V and 4 bases from J, with 16 bases between. The CDR3: CATSRVQGNYGYGYTF. The CDR3 DNA reads TGTGCCACCAGCAGAGTGCAGGGTAACTATGGCTATGGCTACACCTTC.